Sequencing of this T cell receptor beta chain was carried out in a study of CD8 T cells in Susac syndrome. Reverse transcription used roughly 0.45 to 1 ug RNA and random hexamers. MiXCR was run by TCRdb on the immunoSEQ multiplex PCR reads, yielding one entry per CDR3 protein. The sample consists of about 200,000 distinct CDR3 sequences, approximately 95% of them appearing once. The receptor was isolated from a human donor in good health. The sample comprised CD4+ T cells from PBMCs.

In DNA form, the CDR3 reads TGTGCCAGCAGCCAGATTTTCGGGCACGCCTCCTACGAGCAGTACGTC. The encoded protein is CASSQIFGHASYEQYV. V is TRBV3-1 and J is TRBJ2-7; D ambiguous. The CDR3 sequence is 16 residues long. CDR1 and CDR2 (germline): LGHDT, YNNKEL (reference sequence). V gave up 3 bases and J gave up 0 bases, with 15 bases separating them.